This TCR beta chain comes out of a study of T cells after yellow fever vaccination. The V end was cut by 2 bases, the J end by 7 bases, with 12 bases between. The CDR3 consists of 13 residues. Germline lookup yields CDR1 LGHDT and CDR2 YNNKEL (reference sequence). TCRdb processed the 5' RACE reads anew with MiXCR; each CDR3 protein has one entry. The table shows 200,000 to 300,000 distinct CDR3 sequences, with less than 7.5% occurring only once. The sequencing here drew on CD4+ T cells sorted from PBMCs, taken on the day of the yellow fever booster vaccination. The chain couples TRBV3-1 to TRBJ2-7; D might be TRBD1 (6 bases). The origin of this receptor is a man aged 25-40 years who received the YFV17D yellow fever vaccine. This chain's CDR3 is CASSQYRAGEQYF. CDR3 nucleotides: TGTGCCAGCAGCCAATACAGGGCCGGGGAGCAGTACTTC.